The TCR beta chain described here comes from a study of T cell responses to AZD1222 COVID-19 vaccine. Study findings and constraints: Females outnumbered males among donors, who were mostly white British; clonal diversity was possibly underestimated. Sampling that yielded the repertoires occurred only after the peak T cell response.

The data were produced by immunoSEQ multiplex PCR, yet TCRdb's version contains in-frame clones alone and is incomplete. This table holds 100,000 to 150,000 clones, more than 75% found once. This CDR3 has 14 residues. Trimming pared 1 base from V and 2 bases from J, leaving 8 bases between. CDR1 is SEHNR, CDR2 FQNEAQ, per germline (reference sequence). Only a few counts were recorded for this clone. Its antigen is unidentified. The rearrangement links TRBV7-9 to TRBJ1-1; no clear D. Here the sequenced sample was peripheral blood, taken on day 0 of AZD1222 vaccination. The TCR originated in an adult in good health. The CDR3 DNA sequence: TGTGCCAGCAGCTTAGGGTCAGAAAACACTGAAGCTTTCTTT. Protein sequence: CASSLGSENTEAFF.